A single sample is the source of the 24 T cell receptor beta chains below, sequenced in a study of blood T cell repertoires in COVID-19. Data came from immunoSEQ multiplex PCR; TCRdb stores just in-frame clones and leaves some out. The sample has around 99,000 clones; about four fifths are singletons. Material for sequencing was peripheral blood. These receptors were taken from a man aged 65 to 79 with acute or convalescent COVID-19.

The V gene is TRBV15, the J gene TRBJ1-4, with D possibly being TRBD1 (6 bases). CDR3 size: 17 residues. Between the trimmed V and J ends, which lost 1 base and 0 bases, there was a span of 12 bases. Per the germline V gene, CDR1 is LNHNV and CDR2 is YYDKDF (reference sequence). The chain's CDR3 is CATSRGGTRATNEKLFF. The DNA for the CDR3 is TGTGCCACCAGCAGAGGAGGGACACGCGCAACTAATGAAAAACTGTTTTTT.

The genes are TRBV6-2 or TRBV6-3 and TRBJ2-2; TRBD2 matches 11 bases. From germline, CDR1 is MNHEY and CDR2 SVGEGT. CDR3 length equals 14 residues. J gave up 8 bases and V 6 bases, and 5 bases lay outside the gene matches. The CDR3 coding sequence is TGTGCCAGCAGCCGACTAGCGGGGACAGGGGAGCTGTTTTTT. It translates to CASSRLAGTGELFF.

This clone was seen once. The DNA of the CDR3 is TGTGCCAGCAGTTACTCGAGGGAAAACGCTGAAGCTTTCTTT. Translating it yields CASSYSRENAEAFF. This chain links TRBV6-5 with TRBJ1-1; D is ambiguous. Germline V CDR1 and CDR2: MNHEY, SVGAGI. The V end lost 0 bases, the J end lost 6 bases, and 11 bases lay between the germline ends. The CDR3 length is 14 residues.

The chain couples TRBV3-1 (or the pseudogene TRBV3-2) to TRBJ1-6; D not resolved. Germline CDR1 reads LGHDT; CDR2 reads YNNKEL (reference sequence). Trimming stripped 0 bases from V and 5 bases from J, with 8 bases between. The CDR3 has 15 amino acids. CDR3 amino acids: CASSQEPRNNSPLHF. In nucleotides, the CDR3 is TGTGCCAGCAGCCAAGAACCTAGAAATAATTCACCCCTCCACTTT.

The chain employs TRBV6-5 and TRBJ1-6; 12 positions agree with TRBD1. V lost 8 bases and J lost 11; bases outside the gene matches: 4. This CDR3 region has 13 residues. Germline lookup yields CDR1 MNHEY and CDR2 SVGAGI. CDR3 loop: CASEGQGAAPLHF. DNA for the CDR3: TGTGCCAGCGAGGGACAGGGGGCGGCACCCCTCCACTTT.

V usage is TRBV29-1 and J usage is TRBJ1-1, with D uncertain. Germline V gives CDR1 SQVTM, CDR2 ANQGSEA. The CDR3 sequence is 13 residues long. With 7 bases removed from V and 1 base from J, the gap between germline ends came to 13 bases. The CDR3: CSALENGNTEAFF. CDR3 nucleotide sequence: TGCAGCGCCCTGGAGAACGGGAACACTGAAGCTTTCTTT.

This chain connects TRBV6-6 to TRBJ2-2, with TRBD2 as a possible D gene (5 bases). There are 14 residues in the CDR3. Germline V gene lookup returns CDR1 MNHNY and CDR2 SVGAGI (reference sequence). Trimming removed 5 bases from V and 2 bases from J, with 9 bases in between. The CDR3 nucleotides are TGTGCCAGCAGTCCCACTAGTAACACCGGGGAGCTGTTTTTT. Translation gives CASSPTSNTGELFF.

The chain joins TRBV12-3 or TRBV12-4 to TRBJ1-2; D unclear. Trimming shortened V by 3 bases and J by 6 bases, and 11 bases separated the two germline ends. The CDR3 runs 13 residues. The CDR3 is CASSFGSSNGYTF. As DNA, the CDR3 is TGTGCCAGCAGTTTCGGTAGTAGCAATGGCTACACCTTC.

The rearrangement uses TRBV2 and TRBJ2-7, with D possibly matching TRBD1 (6 bases). Germline V gives CDR1 SNHLY, CDR2 FYNNEI. V was shortened by 6 bases and J by 4 bases, with 13 bases between the two germline ends. The CDR3 consists of 13 residues. CDR3 amino acids: CASSRTGQYEQYF. In DNA, the CDR3 is TGTGCCAGCAGCCGAACAGGGCAATACGAGCAGTACTTC.

The chain is built from TRBV12-5 and TRBJ2-7; 7 bases are a match to TRBD1. Trimming removed 5 bases from V and 0 bases from J; junction bases left unmatched: 7. Per germline, CDR1 LGHNT and CDR2 FRNRAP. The CDR3 runs 15 residues. The CDR3 coding sequence is TGTGCTAGTGGTAGCGGACAGGCCCTCTCCTACGAGCAGTACTTC. Amino acid sequence: CASGSGQALSYEQYF.

This sequence joins TRBV29-1 and TRBJ2-1, with D maybe TRBD2 (7 bases). Trimming left V 4 bases short and J 1 base short, with 14 bases between. This CDR3 is 15 amino acids long. Germline V lookup: CDR1 SQVTM, CDR2 ANQGSEA. As DNA, the CDR3 is TGCAGCGTTGTCGAGGGGGGGCGGTCCTACAATGAGCAGTTCTTC. This encodes CSVVEGGRSYNEQFF.

The chain recombines TRBV6-5 with TRBJ1-2; no firm D call. The CDR3 is 14 residues long. The V and J ends lost 0 bases and 5 bases respectively, with 10 bases between them. CDR1 MNHEY and CDR2 SVGAGI come from the germline V gene. The CDR3 sequence: CASSYSWQAYGYTF. In DNA, the CDR3 is TGTGCCAGCAGTTACTCGTGGCAGGCATATGGCTACACCTTC.

The chain carries TRBV6-6 and TRBJ2-5; D possibly corresponds to TRBD2 (6 bases). The germline V gene has CDR1 MNHNY and CDR2 SVGAGI (reference sequence). The CDR3 totals 13 residues. V was trimmed by 4 bases and J by 5 bases, leaving 11 bases between them. The CDR3 bases are TGTGCCAGCAGTTCGGGCGGGGTTGAGACCCAGTACTTC. Translation: CASSSGGVETQYF.

This rearrangement joins TRBV19 to TRBJ1-1; 9 bases are shared with TRBD1. Germline assignment: CDR1 LNHDA and CDR2 SQIVND (reference sequence). This CDR3 contains 13 residues. Trimming cost V 6 bases and J 1 base; bases outside gene matches: 0. CDR3 amino acids: CASRDRGNTEAFF. In DNA form, the CDR3 reads TGTGCCAGTAGGGACAGGGGGAACACTGAAGCTTTCTTT.

The chain has TRBV6-5 and TRBJ2-3; 10 nucleotides align to TRBD2. The germline V gene has CDR1 MNHEY and CDR2 SVGAGI. With V trimmed by 8 bases and J by 5 bases, 4 bases remained unmatched. The CDR3 totals 13 residues. The CDR3 DNA follows: TGTGCCAGCCGGACTAGCGGAGGAGATACGCAGTATTTT. Translation gives CASRTSGGDTQYF.

This clone was counted ten times or more. V usage is TRBV27 and J usage is TRBJ1-2, with 9 bases matching TRBD1. The CDR3 is 14 residues long. The ends lost 0 bases at V and 5 bases at J; junction bases unmatched: 1. Germline V gives CDR1 MNHEY, CDR2 SMNVEV (reference sequence). The CDR3 region is CASSLSDRGYGYTF. In nucleotides, the CDR3 is TGTGCCAGCAGTTTATCGGACAGGGGATATGGCTACACCTTC.

This clone was observed a handful of times. The chain employs TRBV9 and TRBJ1-2; a possible D gene is TRBD1 (5 bases). The length of the CDR3 is 15 residues. V gave up 0 bases and J gave up 4 bases, with 13 bases separating them. Germline assignment: CDR1 SGDLS and CDR2 YYNGEE. The DNA for the CDR3 is TGTGCCAGCAGCGTAGGTCTCGGGGGGGTCTATGGCTACACCTTC. Its translation: CASSVGLGGVYGYTF.

This clone was counted a few times. The rearrangement links TRBV10-3 to TRBJ1-1; no definite D call. The CDR3 totals 13 residues. Germline CDR1 reads ENHRY; CDR2 reads SYGVKD. Trimming took off 6 bases at V and 3 bases at J, with 11 bases between the two ends. CDR3 loop: CAISAQRDTEAFF. The CDR3 DNA is TGTGCCATCAGCGCACAGAGGGACACTGAAGCTTTCTTT.

The CDR3 here is CASSPRSSSTDTQYF. CDR3 nucleotide sequence: TGTGCCAGTAGTCCGAGGAGTTCTAGCACAGATACGCAGTATTTT. The V and J genes are TRBV19 and TRBJ2-3; D is ambiguous. Germline values: CDR1 LNHDA, CDR2 SQIVND (reference sequence). The CDR3 covers 15 residues. V gave up 5 bases and J gave up 0 bases, with 12 bases separating them.

This chain connects TRBV5-4 to TRBJ2-2; D may be TRBD1 (5 bases). The germline V gene encodes CDR1 SGHNT and CDR2 YYREEE (reference sequence). The CDR3 is made up of 14 amino acids. Between the trimmed V and J ends, which lost 1 base and 5 bases, there was a span of 9 bases. The CDR3 DNA reads TGTGCCAGCAGCTTGTATCAGGGTACCGGGGAGCTGTTTTTT. Its protein is CASSLYQGTGELFF.

This clone was detected a few times. This chain connects TRBV11-2 to TRBJ1-1; D not certain. The CDR3 has 14 amino acids. Germline CDR1 is SGHAT and CDR2 is FQNNGV. The V end was cut by 3 bases, the J end by 3 bases, with 11 bases between. CDR3 region: CASSFGFSDTEAFF. As DNA, the CDR3 is TGTGCCAGCAGCTTCGGGTTCTCGGACACTGAAGCTTTCTTT.

J is TRBJ1-4 and V is TRBV19; the match to TRBD1 covers 8 bases. This CDR3 has 14 amino acids. Trimming at V came to 7 bases and at J to 5 bases, leaving 6 bases not matched to a gene. The germline CDR1 and CDR2 sequences are LNHDA and SQIVND (reference sequence). CDR3 in amino acids: CASTPGQVNEKLFF. The CDR3 DNA sequence: TGTGCCAGTACTCCGGGACAGGTCAATGAAAAACTGTTTTTT.

This clone has only one observation. One end of the junction does not line up with germline, which may come from a read error. The V and J genes are TRBV5-5 and TRBJ1-2, with TRBD1 identical over 8 bases. The CDR3 extends over 12 amino acids. Germline V gene sequence: CDR1 SGHKS, CDR2 YYEKEE (reference sequence). The CDR3 reads CASSLARQGASF. CDR3 nucleotide sequence: TGTGCCAGCAGCTTGGCTAGGCAGGGGGCTTCCTTC.

V and J are TRBV25-1 and TRBJ1-6, with 7 bases identical to TRBD1. The CDR3 is 14 residues long. CDR1 and CDR2 (germline): MGHDK, SYGVNS. J gave up 7 bases and V 6 bases, and 6 bases lay outside the gene matches. CDR3 sequence reads: CASSSGTENSPLHF. CDR3 nucleotides: TGTGCCAGCAGCTCCGGGACAGAGAATTCACCCCTCCACTTT.